Given below is one T cell receptor beta chain in context. What it recognizes is unknown. The assay was run at deep level. Every subset had its genomic DNA shared out evenly among several immunoSEQ plates. Here immunoSEQ multiplex PCR was the method, and the copy in TCRdb shows in-frame clones only, minus some. The data show about 2 million clones, 95% seen once. The sample is drawn from a study of shared clonotypes between healthy human individuals. Study conclusions and caveats: Sorted-subset samples were not fully sequenced, rarefaction indicated.

V lost 4 bases, J lost 2 bases, and 17 bases lay in between. This CDR3 has 16 residues. Germline V gene data show CDR1 as SGHKS and CDR2 as YYEKEE (reference sequence). Sequenced: naive CD4+ T cells sorted from blood. Sample subset: CD45RA+ positively selected. The chain is built from TRBV5-5 and TRBJ2-3; no clear D. The sequence derives from a man in his late teens or twenties in good health. The CDR3 here is CASSLELPPLTDTQYF. In DNA, the CDR3 is TGTGCCAGCAGCCTTGAACTTCCACCGCTCACAGATACGCAGTATTTT.